This T cell receptor (beta chain) was captured by sequencing in a study of Graves' ophthalmopathy and Graves' hyperthyroidism. Whole-study findings and limits: A model built from 13 signatures distinguished ophthalmopathy from stable hyperthyroidism with approximately 88% sensitivity and 70% to 84% specificity. Most expanded thyroid clonotypes above 0.001 frequency also appeared in blood.

Comments on this clonotype: Its antigen is currently unknown.

Germline V gives CDR1 SGHTA, CDR2 FQGNSA. The CDR3 length is 13 residues. V lost 6 bases to trimming and J lost 6 bases, with 15 bases between them. In this cohort, patients with other autoimmune diseases, uncontrolled infections, pregnancy or lactation were excluded. Serum thyroxine and TRAb, along with clinical symptoms, thyroid ultrasound and orbital computed tomography, were what diagnosis relied on. CDR3 regions of TCR beta were amplified from RNA transcripts. RT-PCR with HTBI primers came first, then second-round multiplex PCR. TCRdb re-called the multiplex PCR reads with MiXCR, one entry per CDR3 protein. This sample has a few hundred thousand distinct CDR3 sequences, with approximately 35% found just once.

The chain couples TRBV7-2 to TRBJ2-7; D tentatively fits TRBD1 or TRBD2 (5 bases each). The sequence was obtained from an adult man with Graves' hyperthyroidism. Sample: peripheral blood or thyroid tissue (not recorded which). The CDR3 loop reads CASRGVPLREQYF. CDR3 nucleotides: TGTGCCAGCAGGGGGGTCCCCCTTCGCGAGCAGTACTTC. The full variable domain, completed using reference TRBV7-2 and TRBJ2-7, is GAGVSQSPSNKVTEKGKDVELRCDPISGHTALYWYRQSLGQGLEFLIYFQGNSAPDKSGLPSDRFSAERTGGSVSTLTIQRTQQEDSAVYLCASRGVPLREQYFGPGTRLTVT.